This T cell receptor (beta chain) was sequenced during a study of graft-versus-host responses after intestinal transplantation. Repertoires were generated with immunoSEQ multiplex PCR, while TCRdb's copy carries only in-frame clones and drops some. The sample holds just over 7,500 clones, around 98% seen once. The source of this sequence is a human patient who received an intestinal transplant, so some T cells may come from the graft donor. The sequencing used PBMCs, collected 23 days after intestinal transplant.

CDR3 bases: TGTGCCTGGAAATGGACCTCGGGCGAGCAGTACTTC. Encoded protein: CAWKWTSGEQYF. The chain links TRBV28 to TRBJ2-7; D not certain. Germline V gives CDR1 MDHEN, CDR2 SYDVKM. V dropped 11 bases and J dropped 6 bases, with 17 bases sitting between them. There are 12 residues in the CDR3.